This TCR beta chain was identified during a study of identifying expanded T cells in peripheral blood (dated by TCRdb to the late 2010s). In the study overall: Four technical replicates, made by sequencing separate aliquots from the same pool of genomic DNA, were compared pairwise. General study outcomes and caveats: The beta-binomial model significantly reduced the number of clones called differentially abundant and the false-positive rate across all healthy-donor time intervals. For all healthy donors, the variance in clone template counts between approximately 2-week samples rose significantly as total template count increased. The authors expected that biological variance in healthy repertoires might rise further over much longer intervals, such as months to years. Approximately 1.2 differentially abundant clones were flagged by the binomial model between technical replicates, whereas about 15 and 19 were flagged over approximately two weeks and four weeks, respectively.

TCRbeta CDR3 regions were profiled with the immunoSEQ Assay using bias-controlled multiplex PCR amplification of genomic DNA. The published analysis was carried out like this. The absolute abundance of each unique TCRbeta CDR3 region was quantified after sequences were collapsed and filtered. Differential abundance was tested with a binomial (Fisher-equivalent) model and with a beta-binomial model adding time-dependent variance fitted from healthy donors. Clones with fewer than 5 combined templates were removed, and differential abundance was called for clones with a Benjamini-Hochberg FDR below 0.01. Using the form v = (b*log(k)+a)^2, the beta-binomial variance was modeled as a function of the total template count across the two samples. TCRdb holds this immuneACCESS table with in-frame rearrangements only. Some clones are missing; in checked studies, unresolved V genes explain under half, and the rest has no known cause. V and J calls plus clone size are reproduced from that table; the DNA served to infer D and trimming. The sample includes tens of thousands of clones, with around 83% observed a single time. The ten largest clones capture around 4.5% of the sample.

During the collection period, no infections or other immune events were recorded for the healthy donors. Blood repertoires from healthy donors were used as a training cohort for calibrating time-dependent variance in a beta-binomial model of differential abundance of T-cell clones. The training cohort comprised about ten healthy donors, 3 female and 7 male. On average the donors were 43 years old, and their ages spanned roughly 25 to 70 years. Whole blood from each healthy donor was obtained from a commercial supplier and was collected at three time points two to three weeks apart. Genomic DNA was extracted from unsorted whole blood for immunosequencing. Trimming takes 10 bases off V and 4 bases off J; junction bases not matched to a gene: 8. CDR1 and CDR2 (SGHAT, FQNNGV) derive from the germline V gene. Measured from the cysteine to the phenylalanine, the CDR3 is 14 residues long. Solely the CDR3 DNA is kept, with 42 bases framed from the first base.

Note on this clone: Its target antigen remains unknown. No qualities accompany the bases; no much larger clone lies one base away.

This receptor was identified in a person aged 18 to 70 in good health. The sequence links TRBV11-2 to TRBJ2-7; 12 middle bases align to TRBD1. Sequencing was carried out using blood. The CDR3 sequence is CATRPGQGAYEQYF. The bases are TGTGCCACACGTCCGGGACAGGGGGCGTACGAGCAGTACTTC.